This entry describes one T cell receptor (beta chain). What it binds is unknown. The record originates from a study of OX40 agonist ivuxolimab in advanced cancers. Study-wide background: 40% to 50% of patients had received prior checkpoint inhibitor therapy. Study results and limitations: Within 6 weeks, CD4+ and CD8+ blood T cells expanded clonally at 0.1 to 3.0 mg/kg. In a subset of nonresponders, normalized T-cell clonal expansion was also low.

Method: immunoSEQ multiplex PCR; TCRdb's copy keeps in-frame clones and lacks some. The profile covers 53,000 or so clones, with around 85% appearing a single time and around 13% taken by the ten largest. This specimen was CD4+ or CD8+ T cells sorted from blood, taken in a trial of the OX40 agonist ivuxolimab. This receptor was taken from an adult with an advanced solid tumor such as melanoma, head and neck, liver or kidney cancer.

The CDR3 protein is CASSLGLSGSQPQHF. The CDR3 DNA follows: TGTGCCAGCAGCTTGGGTCTGTCAGGGAGTCAGCCCCAGCATTTT. The rearrangement joins TRBV5-5 to TRBJ1-5; the D gene is possibly TRBD1 (5 bases). CDR1 and CDR2 (germline): SGHKS, YYEKEE (reference sequence). Trimming cost V 0 bases and J 6 bases, with 13 bases left between them. This CDR3 spans 15 amino acids. Using reference TRBV5-5 and TRBJ1-5 for the parts outside the CDR3, the full variable domain is DAGVTQSPTHLIKTRGQQVTLRCSPISGHKSVSWYQQVLGQGPQFIFQYYEKEERGRGNFPDRFSARQFPNYSSELNVNALLLGDSALYLCASSLGLSGSQPQHFGDGTRLSIL.